A single sample is the source of the 5 T cell receptor beta chains below, sequenced in a study of shared clonotypes between healthy human individuals. This table comes from immunoSEQ multiplex PCR, and its TCRdb copy is limited to in-frame clones, with some not included. The table has about 490,000 clones, around 79% seen once. Sequenced: PBMCs. These receptors came from a woman aged 40 to 50 in good health. Some clones in this sample may be carry-over from other donors' samples.

The V and J genes are TRBV7-2 and TRBJ2-3; D is perhaps TRBD2 (6 bases). The V gene's germline CDR1 is SGHTA and CDR2 FQGNSA. Trimming cost V 1 base and J 0 bases, with 14 bases left between them. The CDR3 covers 17 residues. The CDR3 DNA reads as TGTGCCAGCAGCTTAGAATCCCGGGGGTCGAGCACAGATACGCAGTATTTT. It yields the protein CASSLESRGSSTDTQYF. Variable domain in full (rest from reference TRBV7-2 and TRBJ2-3): GAGVSQSPSNKVTEKGKDVELRCDPISGHTALYWYRQSLGQGLEFLIYFQGNSAPDKSGLPSDRFSAERTGGSVSTLTIQRTQQEDSAVYLCASSLESRGSSTDTQYFGPGTRLTVL.

This sequence joins TRBV7-2 and TRBJ2-1; no reliable D call. The germline V gene encodes CDR1 SGHTA and CDR2 FQGNSA. The CDR3 consists of 13 residues. The V end was cut by 8 bases, the J end by 4 bases, with 12 bases between. DNA of the CDR3: TGTGCCAGCCGGCAGGTCACGTACAATGAGCAGTTCTTC. Protein product: CASRQVTYNEQFF.

The chain employs TRBV5-1 and TRBJ1-1; 8 nucleotides match TRBD1. This CDR3 spans 15 amino acids. Looked up from germline, CDR1 is SGHRS and CDR2 is YFSETQ. The trim removed 0 bases at V and 0 bases at J, leaving 1 base unmatched. The CDR3 DNA reads TGCGCCAGCAGCTTGGGACAGGGGTTGAACACTGAAGCTTTCTTT. Translation: CASSLGQGLNTEAFF.

The rearrangement uses TRBV9 and TRBJ1-1, with D uncertain. The ends were cut back, 0 bases at V and 3 bases at J, with 3 bases in the middle. CDR1 SGDLS and CDR2 YYNGEE come from the germline V gene. The CDR3 covers 12 residues. The CDR3 DNA sequence: TGTGCCAGCAGCGTAGGGGACACTGAAGCTTTCTTT. This sequence encodes CASSVGDTEAFF.

This chain links TRBV5-1 with TRBJ2-1, with TRBD2 matching 9 bases. Germline CDR1 and CDR2: SGHRS and YFSETQ. The CDR3 has 17 amino acids. The J segment lost 0 bases and the V segment lost 3 bases, leaving 7 bases of the junction unmatched. CDR3 DNA sequence: TGCGCCAGCAGCTCGGGGACTAGCTACCGCTCCTACAATGAGCAGTTCTTC. This sequence encodes CASSSGTSYRSYNEQFF.